The present T cell receptor (beta chain) was sequenced within a study of B cell selection in AIRE deficiency. Profiling relied on immunoSEQ multiplex PCR, and the TCRdb table lists in-frame clones only, not all of them. Here the sample spans fewer than 30,000 clones, 90% to 98% being singletons. Sorting defined conventional CD4 T cells as CD4+CD127+. Between the trimmed V and J ends, which lost 6 bases and 2 bases, there was a span of 9 bases. The CDR3 is 13 amino acids. Germline V gene lookup returns CDR1 WNHNN and CDR2 SYGVQD (reference sequence). The rearrangement uses TRBV10-1 and TRBJ2-3, with D possibly matching TRBD1 (5 bases). The source of this sequence is a human donor in good health. Sequenced: CD4+CD127+ conventional T cells sorted from PBMCs. In DNA form, the CDR3 reads TGCGCCAGCAGCCAAGGGGTCACAGATACGCAGTATTTT. This gives the protein CASSQGVTDTQYF.